The 11 T cell receptor beta chains reported below all come from one sample, sequenced in a study of blood T cell repertoires in COVID-19. Clones were sequenced by immunoSEQ multiplex PCR, and TCRdb holds only the in-frame ones, with some missing. Of 150,000 or so clones listed, about nine tenths were seen once; the top ten hold 15% to 20%. The sequencing input was peripheral blood. The receptors originated from a man between 60 and 70 years old with active or convalescent COVID-19.

The V call is TRBV19, the J call TRBJ1-3; tentatively, D is TRBD1 (6 bases). Germline CDR1 reads LNHDA; CDR2 reads SQIVND (reference sequence). V shed 5 bases and J shed 0 bases, with 8 bases lying between them. The CDR3 loop spans 14 amino acids. CDR3 nucleotides: TGTGCCAGTAGTGGGGGCGGCTCTGGAAACACCATATATTTT. Amino acid sequence: CASSGGGSGNTIYF.

The chain couples TRBV11-2 to TRBJ1-1, with 8 bases fitting TRBD1. The CDR3 runs to 16 residues. Germline CDR1 reads SGHAT; CDR2 reads FQNNGV. The V segment lost 1 base and the J segment 7 bases; nucleotides outside the gene matches: 11. The CDR3 bases are TGTGCCAGCAGCTTAGCCGACAGGGGCTTTATAGGTGAAGCTTTCTTT. Its translation: CASSLADRGFIGEAFF.

The chain combines TRBV28 with TRBJ1-2, with D unclear. Germline V gene data show CDR1 as MDHEN and CDR2 as SYDVKM. The CDR3 consists of 14 residues. V shed 4 bases and J shed 4 bases, with 13 bases lying between them. CDR3 sequence reads: CASSSHGRAYGYTF. The CDR3 DNA is TGTGCCAGCAGTTCCCACGGGAGGGCCTATGGCTACACCTTC.

The chain links TRBV3-1 (or the pseudogene TRBV3-2) to TRBJ2-3, with a tentative D call TRBD2 (6 bases). Germline CDR1 is LGHDT and CDR2 is YNNKEL (reference sequence). The CDR3 loop spans 14 amino acids. Trimming pared 3 bases from V and 2 bases from J, leaving 9 bases between. CDR3 bases: TGTGCCAGCAGCCATTGGGGGGACACAGATACGCAGTATTTT. Protein product: CASSHWGDTDTQYF.

V usage is TRBV7-9 and J usage is TRBJ1-2; TRBD1 matches 11 bases. CDR3 size: 16 residues. In germline, CDR1 is SEHNR, CDR2 FQNEAQ (reference sequence). V lost 5 bases and J lost 6; bases outside the gene matches: 11. CDR3 sequence reads: CASSLERTGGADGYTF. For the CDR3, the DNA is TGTGCCAGCAGCCTCGAACGGACAGGGGGCGCGGATGGCTACACCTTC. Full variable domain (missing parts from reference TRBV7-9 and TRBJ1-2): DTGVSQNPRHKITKRGQNVTFRCDPISEHNRLYWYRQTLGQGPEFLTYFQNEAQLEKSRLLSDRFSAERPKGSFSTLEIQRTEQGDSAMYLCASSLERTGGADGYTFGSGTRLTVV.

This clone was counted once. A read error may account for a junction end that differs from germline. V gene TRBV6-6 combines with J gene TRBJ1-2, with 10 bases that match TRBD1. The CDR3 consists of 14 residues. CDR1 and CDR2 from the germline V gene are MNHNY and SVGAGI (reference sequence). In DNA form, the CDR3 reads TGTGCCAGCAGCTCCTCGACAGGGGGCGAATTTTCCTACTTC. It encodes CASSSSTGGEFSYF.

J is TRBJ2-1 and V is TRBV7-2; 10 positions agree with TRBD1. This CDR3 has 16 residues. The junction had 5 bases not matched to a gene; V was cut back by 5 bases and J by 1 base. Per germline, CDR1 SGHTA and CDR2 FQGNSA. CDR3 residues: CASSPRQGASYNEQFF. The CDR3 bases are TGTGCCAGCAGCCCCCGACAGGGGGCATCCTACAATGAGCAGTTCTTC.

The table lists this clone with a few counts. V usage is TRBV7-6 and J usage is TRBJ1-1; 7 bases are a match to TRBD1. The CDR3 is made up of 15 amino acids. V lost 2 bases and J lost 2; bases outside the gene matches: 5. Per germline, CDR1 SGHVS and CDR2 FNYEAQ. This CDR3 reads CASSLSGGLNTEAFF. CDR3 coding DNA: TGTGCCAGCAGCTTATCAGGGGGTCTCAACACTGAAGCTTTCTTT. Filled out from reference TRBV7-6 and TRBJ1-1, the complete variable domain reads GAGVSQSPRYKVTKRGQDVALRCDPISGHVSLYWYRQALGQGPEFLTYFNYEAQQDKSGLPNDRFSAERPEGSISTLTIQRTEQRDSAMYRCASSLSGGLNTEAFFGQGTRLTVV.

The V gene is TRBV19, the J gene TRBJ2-2, with 8 bases lining up with TRBD2. Germline CDR1 reads LNHDA; CDR2 reads SQIVND (reference sequence). The CDR3 length is 14 residues. V was clipped by 6 bases and J by 6 bases; unmatched bases: 6. This CDR3 reads CASSLGLVSGELFF. The CDR3 DNA follows: TGTGCCAGTAGCCTGGGACTAGTTTCCGGGGAGCTGTTTTTT.

The gene calls are TRBV3-1 (or the pseudogene TRBV3-2) and TRBJ1-4; TRBD1 matches at 8 bases. CDR1 and CDR2 from the germline V gene are LGHDT and YNNKEL (reference sequence). The CDR3 extends over 16 amino acids. V lost 4 bases to trimming and J lost 4 bases; unmatched junction nucleotides: 8. DNA for the CDR3: TGTGCCAGCAGCCGGGGGGACAGGACCGATAATGAAAAACTGTTTTTT. Translating gives CASSRGDRTDNEKLFF.

This chain connects TRBV13 to TRBJ2-5, with TRBD1 matching over 9 bases. This CDR3 region has 15 residues. Trimming at V came to 5 bases and at J to 4 bases, leaving 8 bases not matched to a gene. CDR1 is PRHDT, CDR2 FYEKMQ, per germline (reference sequence). The CDR3 loop reads CASSPGDRDLETQYF. The CDR3 region has the DNA TGTGCCAGCAGCCCGGGGGACAGGGATCTAGAGACCCAGTACTTC.